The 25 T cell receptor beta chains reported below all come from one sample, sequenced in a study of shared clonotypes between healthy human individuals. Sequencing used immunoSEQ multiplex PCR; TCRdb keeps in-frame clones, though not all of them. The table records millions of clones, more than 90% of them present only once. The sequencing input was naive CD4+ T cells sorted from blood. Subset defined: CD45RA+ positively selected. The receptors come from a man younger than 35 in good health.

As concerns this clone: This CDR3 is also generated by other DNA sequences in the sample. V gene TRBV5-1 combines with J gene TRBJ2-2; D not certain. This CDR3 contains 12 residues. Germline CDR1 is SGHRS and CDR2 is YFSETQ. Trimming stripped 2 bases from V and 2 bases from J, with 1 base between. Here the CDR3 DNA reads TGCGCCAGCAGCTTTAACACCGGGGAGCTGTTTTTT. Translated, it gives CASSFNTGELFF.

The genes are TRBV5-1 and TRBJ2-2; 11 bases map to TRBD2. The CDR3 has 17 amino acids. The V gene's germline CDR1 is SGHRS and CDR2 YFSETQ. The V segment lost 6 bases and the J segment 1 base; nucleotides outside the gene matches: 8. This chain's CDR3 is CASTGMGTSGNTGELFF. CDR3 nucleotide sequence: TGCGCCAGCACCGGGATGGGGACTAGCGGGAACACCGGGGAGCTGTTTTTT.

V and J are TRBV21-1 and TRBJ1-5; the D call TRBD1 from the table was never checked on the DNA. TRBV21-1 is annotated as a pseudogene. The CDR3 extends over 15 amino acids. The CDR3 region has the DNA TGTGCCAGCTCCTGCGGGCAGGGGGTAGGCCAGCCCCAGCATTTT. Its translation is CASSCGQGVGQPQHF.

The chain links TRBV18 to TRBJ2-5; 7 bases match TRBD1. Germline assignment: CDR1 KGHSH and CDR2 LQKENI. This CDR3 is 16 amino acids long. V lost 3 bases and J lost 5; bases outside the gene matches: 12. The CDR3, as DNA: TGTGCCAGCTCACCTCTCTCGACAGGGACCGCCGAGACCCAGTACTTC. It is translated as CASSPLSTGTAETQYF.

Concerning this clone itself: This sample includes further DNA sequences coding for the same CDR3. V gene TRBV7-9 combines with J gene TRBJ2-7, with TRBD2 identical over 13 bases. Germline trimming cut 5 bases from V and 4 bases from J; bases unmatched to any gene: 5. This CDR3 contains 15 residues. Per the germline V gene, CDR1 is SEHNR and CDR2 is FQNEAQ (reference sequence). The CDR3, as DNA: TGTGCCAGCAGCAAGGGACTAGCGGGGAATTACGAGCAGTACTTC. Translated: CASSKGLAGNYEQYF.

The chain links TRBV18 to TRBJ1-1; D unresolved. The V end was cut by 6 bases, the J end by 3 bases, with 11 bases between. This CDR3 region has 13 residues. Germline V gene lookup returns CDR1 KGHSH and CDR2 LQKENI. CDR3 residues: CASSRGEYTEAFF. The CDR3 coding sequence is TGTGCCAGCTCGCGTGGGGAGTACACTGAAGCTTTCTTT.

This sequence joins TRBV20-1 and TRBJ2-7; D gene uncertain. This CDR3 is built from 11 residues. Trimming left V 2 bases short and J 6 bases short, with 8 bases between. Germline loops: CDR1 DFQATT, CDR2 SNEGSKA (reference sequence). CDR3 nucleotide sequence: TGCAGTGCTAGAAAGACTCCCGAGCAGTACTTC. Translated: CSARKTPEQYF.

The CDR3 DNA reads TGTGCCAGCTCGGGCCGGGAGCACCAAGGTGAGCAGTTCTTC. It encodes CASSGREHQGEQFF. This sequence joins TRBV6-4 and TRBJ2-1, with D perhaps matching TRBD2 (6 bases). This CDR3 comprises 14 residues. Germline CDR1 and CDR2: MRHNA and SNTAGT. V was trimmed by 8 bases and J by 9 bases, leaving 20 bases between them.

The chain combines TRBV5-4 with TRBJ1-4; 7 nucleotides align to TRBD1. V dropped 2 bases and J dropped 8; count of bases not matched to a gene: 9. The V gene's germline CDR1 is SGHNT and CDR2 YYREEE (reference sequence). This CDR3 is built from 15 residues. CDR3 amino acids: CASSLNRGAGEKLFF. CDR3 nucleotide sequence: TGTGCCAGCAGCTTAAACAGGGGTGCGGGGGAAAAACTGTTTTTT.

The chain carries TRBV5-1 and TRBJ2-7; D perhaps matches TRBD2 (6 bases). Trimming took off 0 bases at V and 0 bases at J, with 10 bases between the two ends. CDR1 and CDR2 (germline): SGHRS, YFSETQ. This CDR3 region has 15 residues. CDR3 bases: TGCGCCAGCAGCTTGGTCCTAGCGTCCTCCTACGAGCAGTACTTC. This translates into CASSLVLASSYEQYF.

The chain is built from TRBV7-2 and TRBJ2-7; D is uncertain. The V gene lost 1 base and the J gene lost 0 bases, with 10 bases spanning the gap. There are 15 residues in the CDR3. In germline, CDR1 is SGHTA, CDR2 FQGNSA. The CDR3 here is CASSLVGWSSYEQYF. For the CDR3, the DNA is TGTGCCAGCAGCTTAGTTGGCTGGAGCTCCTACGAGCAGTACTTC.

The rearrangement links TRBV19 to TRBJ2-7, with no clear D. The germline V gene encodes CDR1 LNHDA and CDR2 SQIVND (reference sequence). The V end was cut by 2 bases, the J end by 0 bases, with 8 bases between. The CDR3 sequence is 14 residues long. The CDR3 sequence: CASSISYSSYEQYF. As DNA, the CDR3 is TGTGCCAGTAGTATATCTTACAGCTCCTACGAGCAGTACTTC. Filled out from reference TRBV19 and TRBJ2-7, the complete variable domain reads DGGITQSPKYLFRKEGQNVTLSCEQNLNHDAMYWYRQDPGQGLRLIYYSQIVNDFQKGDIAEGYSVSREKKESFPLTVTSAQKNPTAFYLCASSISYSSYEQYFGPGTRLTVT.

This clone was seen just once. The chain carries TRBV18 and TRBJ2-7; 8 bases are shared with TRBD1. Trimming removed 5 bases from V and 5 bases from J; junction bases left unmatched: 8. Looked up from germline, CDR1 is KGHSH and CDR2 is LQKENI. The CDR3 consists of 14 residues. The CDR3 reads CASSDRGEADEQYF. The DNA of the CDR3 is TGTGCCAGCTCAGACAGGGGTGAAGCGGACGAGCAGTACTTC. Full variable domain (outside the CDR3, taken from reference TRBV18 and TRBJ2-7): NAGVMQNPRHLVRRRGQEARLRCSPMKGHSHVYWYRQLPEEGLKFMVYLQKENIIDESGMPKERFSAEFPKEGPSILRIQQVVRGDSAAYFCASSDRGEADEQYFGPGTRLTVT.

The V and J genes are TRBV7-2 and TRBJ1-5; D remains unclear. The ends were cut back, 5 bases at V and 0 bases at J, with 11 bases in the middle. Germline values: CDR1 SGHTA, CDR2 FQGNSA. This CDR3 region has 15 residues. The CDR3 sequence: CASSPEGDSNQPQHF. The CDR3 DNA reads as TGTGCCAGCAGCCCGGAGGGCGATAGCAATCAGCCCCAGCATTTT.

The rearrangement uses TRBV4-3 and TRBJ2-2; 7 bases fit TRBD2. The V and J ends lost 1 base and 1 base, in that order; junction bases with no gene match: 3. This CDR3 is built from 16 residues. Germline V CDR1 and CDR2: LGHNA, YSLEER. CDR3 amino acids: CASSQGSGKNTGELFF. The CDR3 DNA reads TGCGCCAGCAGCCAAGGGAGCGGGAAGAACACCGGGGAGCTGTTTTTT.

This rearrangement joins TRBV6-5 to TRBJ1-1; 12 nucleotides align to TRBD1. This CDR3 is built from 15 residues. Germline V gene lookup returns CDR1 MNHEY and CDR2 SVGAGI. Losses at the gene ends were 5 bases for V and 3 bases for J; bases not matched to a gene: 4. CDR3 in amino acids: CASSPGTGGYTEAFF. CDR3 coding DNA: TGTGCCAGCAGTCCCGGGACAGGGGGCTACACTGAAGCTTTCTTT.

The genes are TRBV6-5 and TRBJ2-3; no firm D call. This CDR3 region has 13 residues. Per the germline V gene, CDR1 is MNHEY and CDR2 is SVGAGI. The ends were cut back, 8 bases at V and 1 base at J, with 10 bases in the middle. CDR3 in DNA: TGTGCCAGCCGAACAGACGGCACAGATACGCAGTATTTT. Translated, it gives CASRTDGTDTQYF.

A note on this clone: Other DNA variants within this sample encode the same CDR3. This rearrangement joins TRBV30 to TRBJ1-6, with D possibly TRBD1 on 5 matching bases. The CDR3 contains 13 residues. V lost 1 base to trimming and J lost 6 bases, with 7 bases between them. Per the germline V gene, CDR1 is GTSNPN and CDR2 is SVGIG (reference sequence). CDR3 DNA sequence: TGTGCCTGGAGTGCGGGGGTTAATTCACCCCTCCACTTT. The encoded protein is CAWSAGVNSPLHF.

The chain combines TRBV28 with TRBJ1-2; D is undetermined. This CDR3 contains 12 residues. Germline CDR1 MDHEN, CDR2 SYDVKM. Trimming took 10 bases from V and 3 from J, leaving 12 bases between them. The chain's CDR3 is CATSANDYGYTF. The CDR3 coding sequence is TGTGCCACCTCGGCGAATGACTATGGCTACACCTTC.

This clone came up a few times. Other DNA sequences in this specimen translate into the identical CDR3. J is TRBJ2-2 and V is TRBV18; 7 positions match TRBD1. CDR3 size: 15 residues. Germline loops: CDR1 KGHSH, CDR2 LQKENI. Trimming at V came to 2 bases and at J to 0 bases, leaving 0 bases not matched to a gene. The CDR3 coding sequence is TGTGCCAGCTCACCAGGGACAGCGAACACCGGGGAGCTGTTTTTT. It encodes CASSPGTANTGELFF.

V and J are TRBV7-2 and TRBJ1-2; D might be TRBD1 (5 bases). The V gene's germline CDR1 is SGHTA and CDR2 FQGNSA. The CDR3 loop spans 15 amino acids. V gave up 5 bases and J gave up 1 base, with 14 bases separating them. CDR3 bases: TGTGCCAGCAGCAAACAGGAGCACATTAACTATGGCTACACCTTC. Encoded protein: CASSKQEHINYGYTF. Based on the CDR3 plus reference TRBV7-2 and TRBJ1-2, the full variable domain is GAGVSQSPSNKVTEKGKDVELRCDPISGHTALYWYRQSLGQGLEFLIYFQGNSAPDKSGLPSDRFSAERTGGSVSTLTIQRTQQEDSAVYLCASSKQEHINYGYTFGSGTRLTVV.

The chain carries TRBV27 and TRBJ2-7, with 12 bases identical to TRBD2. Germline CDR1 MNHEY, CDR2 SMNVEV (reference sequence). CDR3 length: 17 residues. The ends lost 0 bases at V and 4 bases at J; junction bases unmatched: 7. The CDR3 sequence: CASSLSLAGGQLYEQYF. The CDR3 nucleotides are TGTGCCAGCAGTTTATCCCTAGCGGGGGGGCAATTGTACGAGCAGTACTTC.

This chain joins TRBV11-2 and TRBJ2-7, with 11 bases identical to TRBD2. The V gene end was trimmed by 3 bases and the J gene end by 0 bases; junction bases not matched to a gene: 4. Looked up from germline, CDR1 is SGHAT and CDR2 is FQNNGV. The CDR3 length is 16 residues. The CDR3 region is CASSFLAGGRSYEQYF. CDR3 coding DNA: TGTGCCAGCAGCTTTCTAGCGGGAGGCCGCTCCTACGAGCAGTACTTC. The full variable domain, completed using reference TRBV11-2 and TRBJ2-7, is EAGVAQSPRYKIIEKRQSVAFWCNPISGHATLYWYQQILGQGPKLLIQFQNNGVVDDSQLPKDRFSAERLKGVDSTLKIQPAKLEDSAVYLCASSFLAGGRSYEQYFGPGTRLTVT.

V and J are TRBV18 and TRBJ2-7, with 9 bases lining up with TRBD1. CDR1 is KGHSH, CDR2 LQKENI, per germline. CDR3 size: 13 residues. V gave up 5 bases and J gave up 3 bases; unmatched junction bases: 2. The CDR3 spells CASSGQGLYEQYF. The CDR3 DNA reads TGTGCCAGCTCAGGACAGGGGCTCTACGAGCAGTACTTC.

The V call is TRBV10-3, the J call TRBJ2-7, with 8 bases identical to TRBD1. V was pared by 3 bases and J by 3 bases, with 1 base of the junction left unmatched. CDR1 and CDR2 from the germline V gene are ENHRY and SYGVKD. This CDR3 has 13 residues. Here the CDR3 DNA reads TGTGCCATCAGTGACACAGGGGGCTACGAGCAGTACTTC. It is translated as CAISDTGGYEQYF.